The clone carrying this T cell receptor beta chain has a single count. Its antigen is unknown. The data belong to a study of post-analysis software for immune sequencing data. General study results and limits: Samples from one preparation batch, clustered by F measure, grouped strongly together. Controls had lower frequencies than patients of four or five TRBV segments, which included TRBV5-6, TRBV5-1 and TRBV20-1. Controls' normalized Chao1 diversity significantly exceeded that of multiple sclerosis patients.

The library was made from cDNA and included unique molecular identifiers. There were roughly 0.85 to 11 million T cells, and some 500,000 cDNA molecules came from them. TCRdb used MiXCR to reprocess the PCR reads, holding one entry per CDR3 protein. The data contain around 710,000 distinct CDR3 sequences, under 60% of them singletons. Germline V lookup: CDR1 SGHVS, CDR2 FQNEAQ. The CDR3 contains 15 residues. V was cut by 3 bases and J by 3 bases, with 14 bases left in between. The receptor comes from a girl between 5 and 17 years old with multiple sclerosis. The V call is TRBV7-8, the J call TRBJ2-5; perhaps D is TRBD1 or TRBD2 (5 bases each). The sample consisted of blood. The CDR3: CASSLGTATEETQYF. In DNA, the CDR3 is TGTGCCAGCAGCTTGGGGACCGCAACCGAAGAGACCCAGTACTTC.